The subject of this entry is one T cell receptor (beta chain). Its antigen is currently unknown. CDR3 length equals 15 residues. V was trimmed by 0 bases and J by 7 bases, leaving 11 bases between them. Germline values: CDR1 SGHRS, CDR2 YFSETQ. This specimen comes from a study of metastatic and nonmetastatic thyroid tumors. At the level of the study: For malignant and benign thyroid patients, tumor or nodule tissue and blood were the sources whose repertoires were compared. Whole-study findings and limits: Relative to benign nodules, malignant thyroid tumors were reportedly characterized by significantly elevated TCR beta diversity in blood and tumor.

In the source study's methods: Clinicopathological groups of papillary thyroid cancer showed CDR3 differences that were used to build a distant-metastasis classifier. With MiXCR, TCRdb reprocessed the PCR reads. The V and J calls come from TCRdb's annotation, not from the publication. The sample comprises over 10,000 clones, 32% of which are singletons, and 9.5% to 12% rests with the top ten. Thyroid surgery was preceded by no treatment in any patient. This receptor was obtained from a female donor with papillary thyroid cancer or a benign thyroid nodule (not recorded which). Some clones in this sample may be carry-over from other donors' samples. Sequenced: tumor tissue. The rearrangement links TRBV5-1 to TRBJ1-6; the D is unclear. This chain's CDR3 is CASSLGGPQNSPLHF. The CDR3 DNA reads as TGCGCCAGCAGCTTGGGTGGGCCTCAGAATTCACCCCTCCACTTT.